This T cell receptor beta chain was recovered during a study of neurological immune-mediated disorders. Study-level points and caveats: Across subjects, expanded clones had no CDR3 amino acid sequences in common, pointing to private repertoires in all groups.

V lost 2 bases to trimming and J lost 1 base, with 12 bases between them. Germline V gene sequence: CDR1 SGHRS, CDR2 YFSETQ. There are 15 residues in the CDR3. Each CDR3 protein is one row after TCRdb ran MiXCR on the 5' RACE reads. Here the sample spans tens of thousands of distinct CDR3 sequences, around 15% being singletons. This clonotype came up a few times. Its antigen is currently unknown. Time point described: longitudinal time-point 1 (baseline). Material: PBMCs. This receptor was taken from a female donor with HTLV-1-associated myelopathy (HAM/TSP). The chain couples TRBV5-1 to TRBJ2-5; no definite D call. In nucleotides, the CDR3 is TGCGCCAGCAGCTTAAATCCAGCAGGCCAAGAGACCCAGTACTTC. It is translated as CASSLNPAGQETQYF.